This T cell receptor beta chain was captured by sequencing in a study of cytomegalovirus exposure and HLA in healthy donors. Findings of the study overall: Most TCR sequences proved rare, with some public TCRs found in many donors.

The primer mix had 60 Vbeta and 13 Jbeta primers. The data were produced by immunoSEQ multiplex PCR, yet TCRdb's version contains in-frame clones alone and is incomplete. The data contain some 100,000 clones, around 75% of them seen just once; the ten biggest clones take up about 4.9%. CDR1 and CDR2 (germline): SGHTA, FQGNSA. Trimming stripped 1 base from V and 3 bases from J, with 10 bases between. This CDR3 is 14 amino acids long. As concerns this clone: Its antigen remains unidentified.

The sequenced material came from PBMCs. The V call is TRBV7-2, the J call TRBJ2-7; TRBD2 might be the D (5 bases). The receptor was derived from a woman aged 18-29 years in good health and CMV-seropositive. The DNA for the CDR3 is TGTGCCAGCAGCTTAGTAGCGCCCGACTACGAGCAGTACTTC. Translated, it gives CASSLVAPDYEQYF.